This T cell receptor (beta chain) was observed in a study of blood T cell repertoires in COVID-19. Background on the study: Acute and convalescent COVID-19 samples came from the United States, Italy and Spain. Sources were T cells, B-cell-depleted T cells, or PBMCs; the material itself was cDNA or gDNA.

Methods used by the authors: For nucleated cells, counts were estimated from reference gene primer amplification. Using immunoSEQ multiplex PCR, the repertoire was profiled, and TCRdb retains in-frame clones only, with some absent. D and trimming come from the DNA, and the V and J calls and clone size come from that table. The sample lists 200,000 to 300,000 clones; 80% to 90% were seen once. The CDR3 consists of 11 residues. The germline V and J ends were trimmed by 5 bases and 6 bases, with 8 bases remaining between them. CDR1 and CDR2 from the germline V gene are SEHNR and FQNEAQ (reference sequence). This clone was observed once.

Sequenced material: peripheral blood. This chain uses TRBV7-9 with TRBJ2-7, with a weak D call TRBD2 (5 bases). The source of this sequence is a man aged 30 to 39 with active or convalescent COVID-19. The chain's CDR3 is CASSPGGEQYF. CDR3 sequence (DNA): TGTGCCAGCAGCCCCGGAGGCGAGCAGTACTTC.